This T cell receptor beta chain comes out of a study of PD-L1 blockade in urothelial cancer. Repertoires were generated with immunoSEQ multiplex PCR, while TCRdb's copy carries only in-frame clones and drops some. The profile covers about 63,000 clones, with around 81% appearing a single time and 5% to 7% taken by the ten largest. Time point in this sample: pretreatment peripheral blood. The specimen comprised PBMCs, sampled around atezolizumab (anti-PD-L1) treatment. This TCR derives from a man in his 70s with urothelial cancer.

CDR3 protein: CASSPYRELSEAYEQYF. The CDR3 DNA is TGTGCCAGCAGTCCCTACAGGGAACTCTCTGAGGCCTACGAGCAGTACTTC. V gene TRBV27 combines with J gene TRBJ2-7, with D perhaps TRBD1 (6 bases). This CDR3 comprises 17 residues. The germline V gene encodes CDR1 MNHEY and CDR2 SMNVEV (reference sequence). Deletions cut 5 bases from V and 2 bases from J, with 22 bases between.